What follows are 2 T cell receptor beta chains derived from one specimen sequenced in a study of blood T cell repertoires in COVID-19. Sequenced by immunoSEQ multiplex PCR; TCRdb stores in-frame clones only, minus some. The profile shows some 66,000 clones, about 94% of them singletons. Sequences were obtained from peripheral blood. These TCRs come from a man in his sixties or seventies with active COVID-19.

As DNA, the CDR3 is TGTGCCAGCAGCTCACAGGGACCTGGAAACACCATATATTTT. Encoded protein: CASSSQGPGNTIYF. The chain employs TRBV11-2 and TRBJ1-3; possibly TRBD1 for D (6 bases). Germline V lookup: CDR1 SGHAT, CDR2 FQNNGV. The CDR3 loop spans 14 amino acids. V was trimmed by 4 bases and J by 2 bases, leaving 9 bases between them.

This chain joins TRBV11-3 and TRBJ2-2; TRBD1 agrees at 7 bases. The CDR3 covers 15 residues. J was trimmed by 5 bases and V by 5 bases; bases with no gene match: 8. Germline CDR1 and CDR2: SGHNT and YENEEA. The CDR3: CASSPKGARTGELFF. Here the CDR3 DNA reads TGTGCCAGCAGCCCCAAGGGGGCGAGGACCGGGGAGCTGTTTTTT.